This T cell receptor beta chain comes out of a study of blood T cell repertoires in COVID-19. Whole-study context: Italy, Spain and the United States were the sources of the convalescent and acute COVID-19 samples. PBMCs, B-cell-depleted T cells, or T cells provided the cDNA or gDNA that made up the material.

The CDR3 has 15 residues. Germline CDR1 and CDR2: SGHTS and YDEGEE. J gave up 1 base and V 4 bases, and 4 bases lay outside the gene matches. As handled by the study authors: Estimation of nucleated cell counts was performed using reference gene primer amplification. Clones were read by immunoSEQ multiplex PCR, and TCRdb kept only the in-frame ones, dropping some. V, J and clone size were drawn from that table, and D and trimming were deduced from the DNA. Of some 56,000 clones in the sample, around 79% were seen once. The clonotype comes from a woman aged 45 to 65 with active or convalescent COVID-19. The sample consisted of peripheral blood. This rearrangement joins TRBV5-8 to TRBJ2-3; TRBD2 aligns across 9 bases. This CDR3 reads CASSPGLARTDTQYF. CDR3 DNA sequence: TGTGCCAGCAGCCCCGGACTAGCGCGCACAGATACGCAGTATTTT.